Shown below are 19 T cell receptor beta chains from a single sample sequenced in a study of beta chain features in type 1 diabetes. Study findings and constraints: Shorter TCRB CDR3s, moderately but significantly so, were found in Type 1 diabetes patients in all four CD4+ subsets.

Reverse transcribing all isolated RNA meant expressed TCRB transcripts were sequenced. Using immunoSEQ multiplex PCR, the repertoire was profiled, and TCRdb retains in-frame clones only, with some absent. This sample has around 710,000 clones, with around 11% found just once. Their target antigens are unknown. The sample comprised naive CD4+ T cells from blood. These receptors originate from a man under 40 with type 1 diabetes.

The genes are TRBV19 and TRBJ2-7; D gene unclear. V was trimmed by 5 bases and J by 3 bases, leaving 14 bases between them. This CDR3 spans 14 amino acids. Germline V gene lookup returns CDR1 LNHDA and CDR2 SQIVND (reference sequence). This CDR3 is CASSLSGHLYEQYF. The CDR3 bases are TGTGCCAGTAGTCTATCCGGGCATCTCTACGAGCAGTACTTC.

This clone was seen only a few times. The V and J genes are TRBV6-1 and TRBJ1-1; the D is unclear. Germline assignment: CDR1 MNHNS and CDR2 SASEGT. V dropped 5 bases and J dropped 0 bases, with 4 bases sitting between them. The CDR3 loop spans 12 amino acids. The CDR3 here is CASSLLNTEAFF. CDR3 DNA sequence: TGTGCCAGCAGTCTTTTGAACACTGAAGCTTTCTTT.

With regard to this clone: Other DNA variants within this sample encode the same CDR3. The rearrangement joins TRBV5-1 to TRBJ1-2, with D uncertain. Germline assignment: CDR1 SGHRS and CDR2 YFSETQ. This CDR3 has 13 amino acids. V lost 0 bases, J lost 4 bases, and 7 bases lay in between. CDR3 sequence (DNA): TGCGCCAGCAGCTTGGGAGGATCCTATGGCTACACCTTC. The encoded protein is CASSLGGSYGYTF.

This clone was found a few times. The genes are TRBV15 and TRBJ1-6, with 7 bases that match TRBD1. The length of the CDR3 is 14 residues. The junction had 9 bases not matched to a gene; V was cut back by 6 bases and J by 10 bases. Germline loops: CDR1 LNHNV, CDR2 YYDKDF (reference sequence). Written as DNA, the CDR3 is TGTGCCACCAGACCAGGGACAGTCAAATCACCCCTCCACTTT. Translation gives CATRPGTVKSPLHF.

This clone has more than one count but fewer than ten. This chain joins TRBV9 and TRBJ2-2; D perhaps matches TRBD2 (5 bases). The CDR3 contains 16 residues. V was trimmed by 0 bases and J by 0 bases, leaving 9 bases between them. Per the germline V gene, CDR1 is SGDLS and CDR2 is YYNGEE. The CDR3 spells CASSVGVSANTGELFF. CDR3 DNA sequence: TGTGCCAGCAGCGTAGGAGTTAGCGCGAACACCGGGGAGCTGTTTTTT. The whole variable domain, filled in from reference TRBV9 and TRBJ2-2, reads DSGVTQTPKHLITATGQRVTLRCSPRSGDLSVYWYQQSLDQGLQFLIQYYNGEERAKGNILERFSAQQFPDLHSELNLSSLELGDSALYFCASSVGVSANTGELFFGEGSRLTVL.

This clone showed up just a few times. The chain has TRBV7-9 and TRBJ1-2; D is uncertain. Trimming shortened V by 5 bases and J by 0 bases, and 16 bases separated the two germline ends. Germline CDR1 is SEHNR and CDR2 is FQNEAQ (reference sequence). The CDR3 contains 16 residues. The CDR3 loop reads CASSVISGRANYGYTF. The CDR3, as DNA: TGTGCCAGCAGCGTTATTTCGGGGAGAGCTAACTATGGCTACACCTTC.

The chain carries TRBV7-2 and TRBJ2-2, with D perhaps matching TRBD1 or TRBD2 (5 bases each). There are 19 residues in the CDR3. Trimming pared 3 bases from V and 5 bases from J, leaving 25 bases between. CDR1 is SGHTA, CDR2 FQGNSA, per germline. The CDR3 reads CASSFGLGTSRSGTGELFF. CDR3 DNA sequence: TGTGCCAGCAGCTTCGGGTTAGGGACCTCACGTTCGGGGACCGGGGAGCTGTTTTTT.

This clone occurred a few times. The chain joins TRBV7-9 to TRBJ1-6; D may be TRBD1 (5 bases). V dropped 3 bases and J dropped 10 bases, with 19 bases sitting between them. Germline V CDR1 and CDR2: SEHNR, FQNEAQ (reference sequence). This CDR3 spans 16 amino acids. The CDR3 DNA is TGTGCCAGCAGCTTTGGGACGGGCGGCCCAAAATCACCCCTCCACTTT. Protein: CASSFGTGGPKSPLHF.

To note about this clone: The same CDR3 also results from other DNA sequences found in this sample. The chain couples TRBV5-6 to TRBJ1-2; D remains ambiguous. The CDR3 runs to 12 residues. Germline values: CDR1 SGHDT, CDR2 YYEEEE. Trimming took 5 bases from V and 1 from J, leaving 6 bases between them. The CDR3: CASSPGNYGYTF. DNA for the CDR3: TGTGCCAGCAGTCCTGGTAACTATGGCTACACCTTC.

There are a few counts of this clone. CDR3 region: CASSHAGTLQYF. The CDR3 bases are TGTGCCAGCAGCCACGCAGGGACTCTGCAGTACTTC. The V gene is TRBV14, the J gene TRBJ2-7, with a tentative D call TRBD2 (6 bases). This CDR3 spans 12 amino acids. Deletions cut 3 bases from V and 9 bases from J, with 12 bases between. Germline loops: CDR1 SGHDN, CDR2 FVKESK.

The J gene is TRBJ2-3, the V gene TRBV7-2; D remains ambiguous. The CDR3 has 16 amino acids. The ends were cut back, 3 bases at V and 6 bases at J, with 19 bases in the middle. From germline, CDR1 is SGHTA and CDR2 FQGNSA. The CDR3 reads CASSFARGSLSDTQYF. In nucleotides, the CDR3 is TGTGCCAGCAGCTTTGCCCGTGGATCCCTTTCCGATACGCAGTATTTT.

The V call is TRBV5-4, the J call TRBJ2-3; 8 nucleotides align to TRBD2. Looked up from germline, CDR1 is SGHNT and CDR2 is YYREEE (reference sequence). V gave up 0 bases and J gave up 1 base; unmatched junction bases: 4. The CDR3 has 16 amino acids. CDR3 DNA: TGTGCCAGCAGCTTGGGTGGTAGCGGGGGCACAGATACGCAGTATTTT. Translated: CASSLGGSGGTDTQYF. Full variable domain (outside the CDR3, taken from reference TRBV5-4 and TRBJ2-3): ETGVTQSPTHLIKTRGQQVTLRCSSQSGHNTVSWYQQALGQGPQFIFQYYREEENGRGNFPPRFSGLQFPNYSSELNVNALELDDSALYLCASSLGGSGGTDTQYFGPGTRLTVL.

The chain employs TRBV9 and TRBJ1-2; the D gene is possibly TRBD1 (5 bases). CDR3 length: 15 residues. Per the germline V gene, CDR1 is SGDLS and CDR2 is YYNGEE. V dropped 0 bases and J dropped 6 bases, with 15 bases sitting between them. The CDR3 DNA reads TGTGCCAGCAGCGTAGTTGCCAATTTGGGGGATGGCTACACCTTC. It encodes CASSVVANLGDGYTF. The complete variable domain, with remaining parts taken from reference TRBV9 and TRBJ1-2, reads DSGVTQTPKHLITATGQRVTLRCSPRSGDLSVYWYQQSLDQGLQFLIQYYNGEERAKGNILERFSAQQFPDLHSELNLSSLELGDSALYFCASSVVANLGDGYTFGSGTRLTVV.

J is TRBJ1-1 and V is TRBV7-9; D is perhaps TRBD1 (5 bases). The V gene lost 5 bases and the J gene lost 7 bases, with 8 bases spanning the gap. The CDR3 contains 11 residues. Germline CDR1 is SEHNR and CDR2 is FQNEAQ (reference sequence). Written as DNA, the CDR3 is TGTGCCAGCAGCCCGGGGGATGAAGCTTTCTTT. It encodes CASSPGDEAFF.

This clone occurred many times. V and J are TRBV7-9 and TRBJ2-1, with D perhaps being TRBD1 or TRBD2 (5 bases each). This CDR3 is 11 amino acids long. Germline assignment: CDR1 SEHNR and CDR2 FQNEAQ (reference sequence). Trimming left V 11 bases short and J 9 bases short, with 14 bases between. The CDR3 loop is CAGDSRGEQFF. CDR3 coding DNA: TGTGCCGGAGACTCGAGGGGTGAGCAGTTCTTC.

This clone turned up a few times. V and J are TRBV2 and TRBJ2-1; no clear D gene. Germline V gives CDR1 SNHLY, CDR2 FYNNEI. The CDR3 is 15 amino acids. Trimming took off 9 bases at V and 6 bases at J, with 21 bases between the two ends. The CDR3 reads CASSLGSRKGNEQFF. The CDR3 DNA reads as TGTGCCAGTTCGCTCGGGTCTCGGAAGGGCAATGAGCAGTTCTTC.

This clone was seen a handful of times. This rearrangement joins TRBV29-1 to TRBJ1-2, with 9 bases lining up with TRBD1. This CDR3 has 12 amino acids. Germline V gene lookup returns CDR1 SQVTM and CDR2 ANQGSEA. Trimming at V came to 6 bases and at J to 4 bases, leaving 3 bases not matched to a gene. The CDR3 here is CSVGTGTYGYTF. CDR3 DNA sequence: TGCAGCGTCGGGACAGGGACCTATGGCTACACCTTC.

This clone occurred a few times. The DNA of the CDR3 is TGCGCCAGCAGAGGAGGGACAGGAAATACCTACAATGAGCAGTTCTTC. Translating gives CASRGGTGNTYNEQFF. V is TRBV5-1 and J is TRBJ2-1, with TRBD1 matching over 8 bases. The J segment lost 2 bases and the V segment lost 5 bases, leaving 9 bases of the junction unmatched. The CDR3 is 16 residues long. CDR1 is SGHRS and CDR2 is YFSETQ in the germline V gene.

The chain links TRBV30 to TRBJ2-3; no reliable D call. This CDR3 has 14 residues. CDR1 GTSNPN and CDR2 SVGIG come from the germline V gene (reference sequence). V was pared by 2 bases and J by 6 bases, with 15 bases between. CDR3 loop: CAWSLSVMGDTQYF. Written as DNA, the CDR3 is TGTGCCTGGAGTCTAAGCGTTATGGGGGATACGCAGTATTTT.